The rows below give T cell receptor beta chains drawn from one sample of a study of radiation and T cells in renal cell carcinoma. TCRdb's copy holds only in-frame clones and misses some; the assay was immunoSEQ multiplex PCR. The data show 8,000 to 10,000 clones, with roughly 63% seen just once and approximately 14% held by the top ten. Sequenced material: tumor tissue, taken from a patient whose treatment was nephrectomy without radiotherapy. These receptors were obtained from a man aged 55 to 70 with renal cell carcinoma. The CDR3 runs from the conserved cysteine through the conserved F or W. Fields, in order: V gene, clone size, D gene, J gene, CDR3 protein, CDR3 DNA. D genes are given only for firm matches. Expanded clones are given a class, and other clones once, few, many or no size at all.

V: TRBV12-5
size: .
D: .
J: TRBJ1-1
CDR3: CASGLGPLNTEAFF
DNA: TGTGCTAGTGGTTTGGGGCCCTTGAACACTGAAGCTTTCTTT

V: TRBV5-1
size: .
D: TRBD1
J: TRBJ2-3
CDR3: CASSLGDRGPLDTQYF
DNA: TGCGCCAGCAGCTTGGGAGACAGGGGCCCCCTGGATACGCAGTATTTT

V: TRBV7-6
size: once
D: .
J: TRBJ2-1
CDR3: CASSLIEGTTTSYNEQFF
DNA: TGTGCCAGCAGCTTAATCGAGGGTACGACTACCTCCTACAATGAGCAGTTCTTC

V: TRBV28
size: .
D: TRBD1
J: TRBJ2-7
CDR3: CASRRSMTGVHEQYF
DNA: TGTGCCAGCAGGCGTTCCATGACAGGGGTCCACGAGCAGTACTTC

V: TRBV5-1
size: .
D: .
J: TRBJ1-1
CDR3: CASSPTDTSKEAFF
DNA: TGCGCCAGCAGTCCGACCGACACCTCCAAGGAAGCTTTCTTT

V: TRBV2
size: medium-sized
D: TRBD2
J: TRBJ2-5
CDR3: CASSYLAGGRETQYF
DNA: TGTGCCAGCAGTTACCTAGCGGGGGGACGAGAGACCCAGTACTTC

V: TRBV18
size: .
D: .
J: TRBJ1-1
CDR3: CASSPEQGGNTEAFF
DNA: TGTGCCAGCTCCCCCGAACAGGGTGGGAACACTGAAGCTTTCTTT

V: TRBV5-1
size: once
D: TRBD1
J: TRBJ1-1
CDR3: CASSSRGLGGAEAFF
DNA: TGCGCCAGCAGCTCCAGGGGGCTCGGTGGAGCTGAAGCTTTCTTT

V: TRBV5-4
size: .
D: .
J: TRBJ2-1
CDR3: CASSLAQEQFF
DNA: TGTGCCAGCAGCTTGGCTCAAGAGCAGTTCTTC

V: TRBV21-1
size: .
D: .
J: TRBJ2-1
CDR3: CASSKVCRDNEQFF
DNA: TGTGCCAGCAGCAAAGTGTGCAGAGACAATGAGCAGTTCTTC

V: TRBV6-5
size: .
D: TRBD1
J: TRBJ1-1
CDR3: CASSYPGTGKAFF
DNA: TGTGCCAGCAGTTACCCGGGGACAGGAAAAGCTTTCTTT

V: TRBV7-6
size: .
D: .
J: TRBJ1-3
CDR3: CASSPGPGYSGNTIYF
DNA: TGTGCCAGCAGCCCGGGACCCGGATACTCTGGAAACACCATATATTTT

V: TRBV7-5
size: .
D: .
J: TRBJ1-2
CDR3: CASSSTDRANYGYTF
DNA: TGTGCCAGCAGCTCAACGGACAGGGCTAACTATGGCTACACCTTC

V: TRBV7-2
size: .
D: TRBD2
J: TRBJ2-7
CDR3: CASSPGGNYEQYF
DNA: TGTGCCAGCTCCCCGGGGGGAAACTACGAGCAGTACTTC

V: TRBV10-2
size: .
D: .
J: TRBJ2-2
CDR3: CASSLDTNTGELFF
DNA: TGCGCCAGCAGTTTGGACACTAACACCGGGGAGCTGTTTTTT

V: TRBV28
size: few
D: TRBD1
J: TRBJ1-3
CDR3: CASSPYFQTGEFGNTIYF
DNA: TGTGCCAGCAGTCCCTACTTCCAGACAGGGGAGTTTGGAAACACCATATATTTT

V: TRBV7-6
size: .
D: .
J: TRBJ1-5
CDR3: CASSLGPGKPQHF
DNA: TGTGCCAGCAGCTTAGGACCGGGGAAGCCCCAGCATTTT

V: TRBV12-5
size: .
D: .
J: TRBJ2-5
CDR3: CASGWGTEKETQYF
DNA: TGTGCTAGTGGTTGGGGGACCGAAAAAGAGACCCAGTACTTC

V: TRBV28
size: once
D: .
J: TRBJ1-4
CDR3: CASSFKGPLEKLFF
DNA: TGTGCCAGCAGTTTTAAGGGTCCCTTGGAAAAACTGTTTTTT

V: TRBV4-3
size: .
D: .
J: TRBJ2-3
CDR3: CASSSVTGDTQYF
DNA: TGCGCCAGCAGCTCAGTAACGGGGGATACGCAGTATTTT

V: TRBV6-4
size: .
D: TRBD2
J: TRBJ2-1
CDR3: CASSVTAGEYNEQFF
DNA: TGTGCCAGCAGTGTTACAGCGGGGGAGTACAATGAGCAGTTCTTC

V: TRBV9
size: .
D: .
J: TRBJ1-2
CDR3: CASSGGQTYGYTF
DNA: TGTGCCAGCAGCGGTGGACAGACTTATGGCTACACCTTC

V: TRBV14
size: .
D: .
J: TRBJ1-1
CDR3: CASSQDRRRVAFF
DNA: TGTGCCAGCAGCCAAGATCGTCGCAGGGTGGCTTTCTTT

V: TRBV5-6
size: .
D: TRBD2
J: TRBJ2-5
CDR3: CASSLVAGGRETQYF
DNA: TGTGCCAGCAGCTTGGTAGCGGGGGGGCGGGAGACCCAGTACTTC

V: TRBV7-3
size: .
D: TRBD1
J: TRBJ2-3
CDR3: CASSMDRSTDTQYF
DNA: TGTGCCAGCAGCATGGACAGGAGCACAGATACGCAGTATTTT

V: TRBV18
size: .
D: .
J: TRBJ2-6
CDR3: CASSLAGNVLTF
DNA: TGTGCCAGCTCACTGGCGGGCAACGTCCTGACTTTC

V: TRBV6-1
size: .
D: .
J: TRBJ1-1
CDR3: CASSETRRSEAFF
DNA: TGTGCCAGCAGTGAAACGCGGCGATCTGAAGCTTTCTTT

V: TRBV9
size: few
D: .
J: TRBJ2-1
CDR3: CASSPQGASLRNEQFF
DNA: TGTGCCAGCAGCCCCCAGGGAGCTAGCCTGCGCAATGAGCAGTTCTTC

V: TRBV4-2
size: .
D: .
J: TRBJ1-1
CDR3: CASSQNTEAFF
DNA: TGTGCCAGCAGCCAGAACACTGAAGCTTTCTTT

V: TRBV30
size: .
D: .
J: TRBJ2-1
CDR3: CAWSRSLSSYNEQFF
DNA: TGTGCCTGGAGTAGGAGCCTGAGCTCCTACAATGAGCAGTTCTTC

V: TRBV10-3
size: .
D: .
J: TRBJ1-2
CDR3: CAISELTALGYTF
DNA: TGTGCCATCAGTGAATTAACAGCCCTTGGCTACACCTTC

V: TRBV7-3
size: .
D: .
J: TRBJ2-5
CDR3: CASSKNLGREKTQYF
DNA: TGTGCCAGCAGCAAAAACCTTGGACGGGAAAAGACCCAGTACTTC

V: TRBV10-3
size: .
D: .
J: TRBJ2-7
CDR3: CAISESMGEQYF
DNA: TGTGCCATCAGTGAGTCGATGGGGGAGCAGTACTTC

V: TRBV4-3
size: .
D: .
J: TRBJ2-1
CDR3: CASSQGARVDEQFF
DNA: TGCGCCAGCAGCCAAGGAGCCAGGGTGGATGAGCAGTTCTTC

V: TRBV18
size: .
D: TRBD2
J: TRBJ2-5
CDR3: CASSPGLVETQYF
DNA: TGTGCCAGCTCACCCGGACTAGTGGAGACCCAGTACTTC

V: TRBV30
size: .
D: .
J: TRBJ2-2
CDR3: CACKFRGLYTGELFF
DNA: TGTGCCTGCAAATTCAGAGGGCTTTACACCGGGGAGCTGTTTTTT

V: TRBV2
size: few
D: TRBD1
J: TRBJ1-5
CDR3: CASRETTGGHLYSNQPQHF
DNA: TGTGCCAGCAGAGAAACTACAGGGGGCCACCTTTATAGCAATCAGCCCCAGCATTTT

V: TRBV7-3
size: .
D: .
J: TRBJ2-2
CDR3: CASSLGTGELFF
DNA: TGTGCCAGCAGCTTAGGGACCGGGGAGCTGTTTTTT

V: TRBV9
size: .
D: .
J: TRBJ1-4
CDR3: CASSAGGGTTNEKLFF
DNA: TGTGCCAGCAGCGCTGGTGGGGGAACAACTAATGAAAAACTGTTTTTT

V: TRBV5-1
size: .
D: TRBD1
J: TRBJ2-6
CDR3: CASSAAGGQGPGANVLTF
DNA: TGCGCCAGCAGCGCCGCTGGGGGACAGGGGCCTGGGGCCAACGTCCTGACTTTC

V: TRBV9
size: .
D: TRBD2
J: TRBJ2-1
CDR3: CASSERLAGLNNEQFF
DNA: TGTGCCAGCAGCGAACGACTAGCGGGTTTAAACAATGAGCAGTTCTTC

V: TRBV19
size: .
D: .
J: TRBJ1-5
CDR3: CASSKDSSYQPQHF
DNA: TGTGCCAGTAGTAAGGACAGCTCTTATCAGCCCCAGCATTTT

V: TRBV27
size: few
D: .
J: TRBJ2-7
CDR3: CASNSYEQYF
DNA: TGTGCCAGCAATTCCTACGAGCAGTACTTC

V: TRBV5-5
size: .
D: TRBD2
J: TRBJ2-5
CDR3: CASSPGGVQETQYF
DNA: TGTGCCAGCAGCCCGGGGGGGGTCCAAGAGACCCAGTACTTC

V: TRBV5-6
size: few
D: .
J: TRBJ2-1
CDR3: CASSLEGRQFF
DNA: TGTGCCAGCAGCTTGGAGGGAAGGCAGTTCTTC

V: TRBV7-9
size: medium-sized
D: .
J: TRBJ2-5
CDR3: CASRSRRGGQGETQYF
DNA: TGTGCCAGCAGATCACGGCGTGGGGGGCAAGGGGAGACCCAGTACTTC

V: TRBV6-5
size: few
D: .
J: TRBJ1-5
CDR3: CASSKWDGNQPQHF
DNA: TGTGCCAGCAGCAAATGGGACGGGAATCAGCCCCAGCATTTT

V: TRBV7-9
size: .
D: .
J: TRBJ2-1
CDR3: CASSAMQGSYNEQFF
DNA: TGTGCCAGCAGCGCCATGCAAGGGTCCTACAATGAGCAGTTCTTC

V: TRBV25-1
size: .
D: .
J: TRBJ2-7
CDR3: CASSDSGNYEQYF
DNA: TGTGCCAGCAGTGATAGCGGCAACTACGAGCAGTACTTC

V: TRBV9
size: .
D: .
J: TRBJ2-2
CDR3: CASSPGAAGELFF
DNA: TGTGCCAGCAGCCCAGGAGCCGCCGGGGAGCTGTTTTTT

V: TRBV5-6
size: .
D: TRBD1
J: TRBJ2-7
CDR3: CASSPAGTAAYEQYF
DNA: TGTGCCAGCAGCCCGGCCGGGACAGCGGCCTACGAGCAGTACTTC

V: TRBV10-1
size: .
D: .
J: TRBJ2-1
CDR3: CASSLRSSYNEQFF
DNA: TGCGCCAGCAGTCTTCGGAGCTCCTACAATGAGCAGTTCTTC

V: TRBV11-2
size: .
D: TRBD1
J: TRBJ2-7
CDR3: CASRIGQGSYEQYF
DNA: TGTGCCAGCAGAATCGGACAGGGATCCTACGAGCAGTACTTC

V: TRBV5-6
size: few
D: .
J: TRBJ1-6
CDR3: CASSEAGASNSPLHF
DNA: TGTGCCAGCAGCGAGGCGGGGGCGAGTAATTCACCCCTCCACTTT